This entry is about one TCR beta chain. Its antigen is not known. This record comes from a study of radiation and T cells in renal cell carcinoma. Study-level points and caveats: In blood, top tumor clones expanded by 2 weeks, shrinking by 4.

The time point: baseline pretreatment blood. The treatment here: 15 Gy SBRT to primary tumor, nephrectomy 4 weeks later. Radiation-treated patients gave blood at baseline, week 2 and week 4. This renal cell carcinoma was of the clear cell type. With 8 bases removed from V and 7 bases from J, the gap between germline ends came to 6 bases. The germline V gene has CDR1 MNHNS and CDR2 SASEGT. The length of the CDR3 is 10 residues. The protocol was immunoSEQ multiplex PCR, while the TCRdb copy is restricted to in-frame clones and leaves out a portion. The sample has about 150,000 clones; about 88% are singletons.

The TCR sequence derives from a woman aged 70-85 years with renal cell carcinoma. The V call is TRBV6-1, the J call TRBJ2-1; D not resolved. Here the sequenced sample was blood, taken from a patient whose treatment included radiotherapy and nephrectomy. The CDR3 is CASWANEQFF. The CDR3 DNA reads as TGTGCCAGCTGGGCTAATGAGCAGTTCTTC.